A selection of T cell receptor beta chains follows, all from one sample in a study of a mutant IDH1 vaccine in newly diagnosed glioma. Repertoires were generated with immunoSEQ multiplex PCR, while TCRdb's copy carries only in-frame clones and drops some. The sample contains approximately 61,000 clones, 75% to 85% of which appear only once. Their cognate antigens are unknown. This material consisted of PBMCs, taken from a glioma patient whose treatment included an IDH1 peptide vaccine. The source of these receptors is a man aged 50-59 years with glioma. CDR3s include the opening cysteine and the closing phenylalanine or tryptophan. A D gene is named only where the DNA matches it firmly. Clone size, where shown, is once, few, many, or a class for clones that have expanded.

cdr3_nt: TGTGCCAGCAGTTTATCCCCGGCGGGGTATGGGACAGATACGCAGTATTTT
cdr3_aa: CASSLSPAGYGTDTQYF
j_call: TRBJ2-3
v_call: TRBV27
d_call: .
clone_size: once
cdr3_length: 17

cdr3_nt: TGTGCCAGCAGGGACGCCGGGGAGCTGTTTTTT
cdr3_aa: CASRDAGELFF
j_call: TRBJ2-2
v_call: TRBV11-2
d_call: .
clone_size: .
cdr3_length: 11

cdr3_nt: TGTGCCAGCAGCCATATGGACAGGGTTGGAAACACCATATATTTT
cdr3_aa: CASSHMDRVGNTIYF
j_call: TRBJ1-3
v_call: TRBV7-2
d_call: TRBD1
clone_size: .
cdr3_length: 15

cdr3_nt: TGTGCCACCAAAAACGGCCAGGGCAGGCCTGGCTACACCTTC
cdr3_aa: CATKNGQGRPGYTF
j_call: TRBJ1-2
v_call: TRBV19
d_call: .
clone_size: .
cdr3_length: 14

cdr3_nt: TGTGCCATCAGGGGACAGGGAGCAGGGGGAAACACCATATATTTT
cdr3_aa: CAIRGQGAGGNTIYF
j_call: TRBJ1-3
v_call: TRBV10-3
d_call: TRBD1
clone_size: few
cdr3_length: 15

cdr3_nt: TGTGCCGGGACTAGCGAAAATGAGCAGTTCTTC
cdr3_aa: CAGTSENEQFF
j_call: TRBJ2-1
v_call: TRBV7-9
d_call: TRBD2
clone_size: .
cdr3_length: 11

cdr3_nt: TGTGCCAGTAGTATTCAGCGGCAGCTATCCTACGAGCAGTACTTC
cdr3_aa: CASSIQRQLSYEQYF
j_call: TRBJ2-7
v_call: TRBV19
d_call: .
clone_size: .
cdr3_length: 15

cdr3_nt: TGTGCCAGCAGCTTAAGCCAGGCCCACGAGCAGTACTTC
cdr3_aa: CASSLSQAHEQYF
j_call: TRBJ2-7
v_call: TRBV5-6
d_call: .
clone_size: .
cdr3_length: 13

cdr3_nt: TGTGCCTGGAGTGTAGACGCCAGGTCCTATGGCTACACCTTC
cdr3_aa: CAWSVDARSYGYTF
j_call: TRBJ1-2
v_call: TRBV30
d_call: .
clone_size: few
cdr3_length: 14

cdr3_nt: TGTGCCAGCAGCCACAGGGAGAGGTTTCAAGAGACCCAGTACTTC
cdr3_aa: CASSHRERFQETQYF
j_call: TRBJ2-5
v_call: TRBV5-8
d_call: .
clone_size: .
cdr3_length: 15

cdr3_nt: TGTGCCAGCGCCCCTGAGGCAGATACGCAGTATTTT
cdr3_aa: CASAPEADTQYF
j_call: TRBJ2-3
v_call: TRBV27
d_call: .
clone_size: .
cdr3_length: 12

cdr3_nt: TGTGCCACCAGCAGGGGGGTTGAGGCCTCAACTTTGAACACTGAAGCTTTCTTT
cdr3_aa: CATSRGVEASTLNTEAFF
j_call: TRBJ1-1
v_call: TRBV15
d_call: .
clone_size: .
cdr3_length: 18

cdr3_nt: TGTGCCAGCAGCGCCGCTGGAGAGACCCAGTACTTC
cdr3_aa: CASSAAGETQYF
j_call: TRBJ2-5
v_call: TRBV7-2
d_call: .
clone_size: .
cdr3_length: 12

cdr3_nt: TGTGCCAGCAGCGTACAGTGGCCCTACGAGCAGTACTTC
cdr3_aa: CASSVQWPYEQYF
j_call: TRBJ2-7
v_call: TRBV2
d_call: .
clone_size: .
cdr3_length: 13

cdr3_nt: TGCAGCGTTGGCGAGGAGACCCAGTACTTC
cdr3_aa: CSVGEETQYF
j_call: TRBJ2-5
v_call: TRBV29-1
d_call: .
clone_size: .
cdr3_length: 10

cdr3_nt: TGCACTTCGGGACCCGAGGGACTCTACGAGCAGTACTTC
cdr3_aa: CTSGPEGLYEQYF
j_call: TRBJ2-7
v_call: TRBV2
d_call: .
clone_size: .
cdr3_length: 13

cdr3_nt: TGCGCCAGCAGCTTACCAGAATCTTCCTACGAGCAGTACTTC
cdr3_aa: CASSLPESSYEQYF
j_call: TRBJ2-7
v_call: TRBV5-1
d_call: .
clone_size: once
cdr3_length: 14

cdr3_nt: TGTGCCAGCAGCTTAGTACAGGGGGCAGGTGAAGCTTTCTTT
cdr3_aa: CASSLVQGAGEAFF
j_call: TRBJ1-1
v_call: TRBV13
d_call: TRBD1
clone_size: few
cdr3_length: 14

cdr3_nt: TGTGCCAGTAGTATAGGTGGGGCTGTCGGTCTTTACGAGCAGTACTTC
cdr3_aa: CASSIGGAVGLYEQYF
j_call: TRBJ2-7
v_call: TRBV19
d_call: .
clone_size: .
cdr3_length: 16

cdr3_nt: TGTGCCAGCAGTTTACGGACTTTTGCAACTAATGAAAAACTGTTTTTT
cdr3_aa: CASSLRTFATNEKLFF
j_call: TRBJ1-4
v_call: TRBV28
d_call: .
clone_size: .
cdr3_length: 16

cdr3_nt: TGTGCCAGCAGCATAGCGAACACCGGGGAGCTGTTTTTT
cdr3_aa: CASSIANTGELFF
j_call: TRBJ2-2
v_call: TRBV7-2
d_call: .
clone_size: few
cdr3_length: 13

cdr3_nt: TGTGCCAGCAGCTTGGCGGGGGGACAGGGGTACGAGCAGTACTTC
cdr3_aa: CASSLAGGQGYEQYF
j_call: TRBJ2-7
v_call: TRBV7-9
d_call: TRBD1
clone_size: once
cdr3_length: 15

cdr3_nt: TGTGCCAGCAGTTTAGACAGGCTGGGAGAGACCCAGTACTTC
cdr3_aa: CASSLDRLGETQYF
j_call: TRBJ2-5
v_call: TRBV28
d_call: .
clone_size: .
cdr3_length: 14

cdr3_nt: TGTGCCAGTGGGGAGCCTGGGGCCAACGTCCTGACTTTC
cdr3_aa: CASGEPGANVLTF
j_call: TRBJ2-6
v_call: TRBV9
d_call: .
clone_size: many
cdr3_length: 13

cdr3_nt: TGTGCCAGCAGCCCCCCCGGGACTAGCTTTACGCGCAATGAGCAGTTCTTC
cdr3_aa: CASSPPGTSFTRNEQFF
j_call: TRBJ2-1
v_call: TRBV11-2
d_call: TRBD2
clone_size: once
cdr3_length: 17

cdr3_nt: TGTGCCAGCCGTCTACCTACCACAGATACGCAGTATTTT
cdr3_aa: CASRLPTTDTQYF
j_call: TRBJ2-3
v_call: TRBV28
d_call: .
clone_size: .
cdr3_length: 13

cdr3_nt: TGCGCCAGCTGGAGTGACACCCGAGTAAATTCACCCCTCCACTTT
cdr3_aa: CASWSDTRVNSPLHF
j_call: TRBJ1-6
v_call: TRBV10-2
d_call: .
clone_size: .
cdr3_length: 15

cdr3_nt: TGCAGCACTCAAGGGGGCTTAAGCTCTGGGGCCAACGTCCTGACTTTC
cdr3_aa: CSTQGGLSSGANVLTF
j_call: TRBJ2-6
v_call: TRBV29-1
d_call: TRBD1
clone_size: once
cdr3_length: 16

cdr3_nt: TGTGCCAGCAGCCGACAGGGTCCCGACGAGCAGTACTTC
cdr3_aa: CASSRQGPDEQYF
j_call: TRBJ2-7
v_call: TRBV7-2
d_call: TRBD1
clone_size: few
cdr3_length: 13

cdr3_nt: TGTGCCAGCAGCTCTCGTGGGGGGATGGCCACTGAAGCTTTCTTT
cdr3_aa: CASSSRGGMATEAFF
j_call: TRBJ1-1
v_call: TRBV7-9
d_call: .
clone_size: once
cdr3_length: 15

cdr3_nt: TGTGCCAGCAGCTCCGGGGGGGAAGACATTCAGTACTTC
cdr3_aa: CASSSGGEDIQYF
j_call: TRBJ2-4
v_call: TRBV7-2
d_call: TRBD2
clone_size: once
cdr3_length: 13

cdr3_nt: TGTGCCAGCAGCTACCACACCTACGAGCAGTACTTC
cdr3_aa: CASSYHTYEQYF
j_call: TRBJ2-7
v_call: TRBV7-2
d_call: .
clone_size: .
cdr3_length: 12

cdr3_nt: TGTGCCAGCAGGTGGGACTGGACGAATCAGCCCCAGCATTTT
cdr3_aa: CASRWDWTNQPQHF
j_call: TRBJ1-5
v_call: TRBV2
d_call: .
clone_size: .
cdr3_length: 14

cdr3_nt: TGTGCCAGCTCACCAAGGGCGGAAGCTGAAGCTTTCTTT
cdr3_aa: CASSPRAEAEAFF
j_call: TRBJ1-1
v_call: TRBV18
d_call: .
clone_size: .
cdr3_length: 13

cdr3_nt: TGTGCCTGGAGTATTGGACAGGAGGGCACCGGGGAGCTGTTTTTT
cdr3_aa: CAWSIGQEGTGELFF
j_call: TRBJ2-2
v_call: TRBV30
d_call: .
clone_size: few
cdr3_length: 15

cdr3_nt: TGCGCCAGCAGCAATGGACAGGGGACAACTGAAGCTTTCTTT
cdr3_aa: CASSNGQGTTEAFF
j_call: TRBJ1-1
v_call: TRBV5-1
d_call: TRBD1
clone_size: .
cdr3_length: 14

cdr3_nt: TGCGCCAGCAGCCCTGGACAGTATAGCAATCAGCCCCAGCATTTT
cdr3_aa: CASSPGQYSNQPQHF
j_call: TRBJ1-5
v_call: TRBV5-1
d_call: .
clone_size: .
cdr3_length: 15

cdr3_nt: TGTGCCAGCAGCTTGGGCGGGGGAGACACCGGGGAGCTGTTTTTT
cdr3_aa: CASSLGGGDTGELFF
j_call: TRBJ2-2
v_call: TRBV7-9
d_call: TRBD2
clone_size: .
cdr3_length: 15

cdr3_nt: TGTGCCATCAGTGAAGAGAATTACAATGAGCAGTTCTTC
cdr3_aa: CAISEENYNEQFF
j_call: TRBJ2-1
v_call: TRBV10-3
d_call: .
clone_size: .
cdr3_length: 13

cdr3_nt: TGTGCCAGCAGCCAAGATCGGGCAGGCAATCAGCCCCAGCATTTT
cdr3_aa: CASSQDRAGNQPQHF
j_call: TRBJ1-5
v_call: TRBV4-2
d_call: .
clone_size: few
cdr3_length: 15

cdr3_nt: TGTGCCAGCAGCCTAAGCGGGTTATCTTACAATGAGCAGTTCTTC
cdr3_aa: CASSLSGLSYNEQFF
j_call: TRBJ2-1
v_call: TRBV27
d_call: .
clone_size: .
cdr3_length: 15

cdr3_nt: TGTGCCTGGAGAAAGCTGAGGAGGGAGGGGGAGCAGTTCTTC
cdr3_aa: CAWRKLRREGEQFF
j_call: TRBJ2-1
v_call: TRBV30
d_call: TRBD2
clone_size: .
cdr3_length: 14

cdr3_nt: TGTGCCAGCAGAAGCGAGCCGGACGTTGATACGCAGTATTTT
cdr3_aa: CASRSEPDVDTQYF
j_call: TRBJ2-3
v_call: TRBV5-4
d_call: .
clone_size: .
cdr3_length: 14

cdr3_nt: TGTGCCAGCAGGGACGGGACGGTGAACACCGGGGAGCTGTTTTTT
cdr3_aa: CASRDGTVNTGELFF
j_call: TRBJ2-2
v_call: TRBV7-9
d_call: .
clone_size: .
cdr3_length: 15

cdr3_nt: TGTGCCAGCAGCGCTCACGCGAGGTACGGCTCCTACGAGCAGTACTTC
cdr3_aa: CASSAHARYGSYEQYF
j_call: TRBJ2-7
v_call: TRBV5-4
d_call: .
clone_size: few
cdr3_length: 16

cdr3_nt: TGTGCCAGCAGCCGGGGGATCAATCAGCCCCAGCATTTT
cdr3_aa: CASSRGINQPQHF
j_call: TRBJ1-5
v_call: TRBV5-4
d_call: .
clone_size: .
cdr3_length: 13

cdr3_nt: TGTGCCAGCAGCAAAGCCAGGTTACAGGGGAGGTACGAGCAGTACTTC
cdr3_aa: CASSKARLQGRYEQYF
j_call: TRBJ2-7
v_call: TRBV21-1
d_call: .
clone_size: .
cdr3_length: 16

cdr3_nt: TGTGCCAGCAGCCCCAGGGCAGGGGGGAAGAACACTGAAGCTTTCTTT
cdr3_aa: CASSPRAGGKNTEAFF
j_call: TRBJ1-1
v_call: TRBV11-2
d_call: TRBD1
clone_size: .
cdr3_length: 16

cdr3_nt: TGCGCCAGCAGCCCAGGCAACAGGGCCGGCGAGCAGTTCTTC
cdr3_aa: CASSPGNRAGEQFF
j_call: TRBJ2-1
v_call: TRBV4-3
d_call: .
clone_size: .
cdr3_length: 14

cdr3_nt: TGTGCCAGTAGTGCGACCGGGACAGGGTCCCCCGAGCAGTACTTC
cdr3_aa: CASSATGTGSPEQYF
j_call: TRBJ2-7
v_call: TRBV19
d_call: TRBD1
clone_size: .
cdr3_length: 15

cdr3_nt: TGTGCCAGCAACACCGATTCAGGACGGGCCGGGGAGCTGTTTTTT
cdr3_aa: CASNTDSGRAGELFF
j_call: TRBJ2-2
v_call: TRBV2
d_call: .
clone_size: .
cdr3_length: 15

cdr3_nt: TGTGCCAGCTCTTTGGATATTTTCTATGGCTACACCTTC
cdr3_aa: CASSLDIFYGYTF
j_call: TRBJ1-2
v_call: TRBV18
d_call: .
clone_size: few
cdr3_length: 13

cdr3_nt: TGTGCCAGCAGTGACGCCTGGGGGGACACTGAAGCTTTCTTT
cdr3_aa: CASSDAWGDTEAFF
j_call: TRBJ1-1
v_call: TRBV25-1
d_call: .
clone_size: few
cdr3_length: 14

cdr3_nt: TGTGCCAGCAGTGAAGCGCTTGGGGGGGCAAACATTCAGTACTTC
cdr3_aa: CASSEALGGANIQYF
j_call: TRBJ2-4
v_call: TRBV6-1
d_call: .
clone_size: .
cdr3_length: 15

cdr3_nt: TGTGCCAGCAGCGGGAGACAGGGTCGGGGCGGCTACACCTTC
cdr3_aa: CASSGRQGRGGYTF
j_call: TRBJ1-2
v_call: TRBV7-9
d_call: TRBD1
clone_size: .
cdr3_length: 14